The T cell receptor beta chain under discussion was sequenced for a study of blood T cell repertoires in COVID-19 (TCRdb year 2020). About the study as a whole: Samples from collaborators originated in the United States, Italy and Spain and spanned both the acute and convalescent phases of COVID-19. The dataset comprised deeply sampled blood TCRbeta repertoires from subjects exposed to, actively infected with, or recovered from COVID-19. HLA class I and class II types, where available, came from metadata supplied by the sample provider rather than from assay-based typing. The repertoires were released in a freely available public database intended as a resource for research on the immune response to SARS-CoV-2. The samples were drawn from the first 160 participants of the ongoing ImmuneRACE study and from 1,200 or so subjects provided by 6 global collaborators. Sample metadata almost always included a de-identified subject ID, COVID-19 status, age in years and sex. The material from the prospective study consisted of cDNA or gDNA derived from T cells, B-cell-depleted T cells, or PBMCs.

Whole blood was collected in K2EDTA tubes by collaborating institutions according to the institutions' own protocols. Collaborator samples were shipped for TCRbeta analysis as frozen whole blood, isolated PBMCs, or DNA extracted from either sample type. This clone came up once. Its antigen is unknown. At one end the junction does not follow the germline gene, possibly because of a read error. The CDR3 runs 13 amino acids, cysteine and phenylalanine included. Just CDR3 DNA is preserved here, 39 bases in frame from base 1. Taken from the germline V gene, the CDR1 and CDR2 loops are MNHEY and SVGAGI. The paper's findings and limits, for the study overall: The quantity of clinical and demographic metadata differed by source and by participant and was supplied without curation.

TCRbeta CDR3 regions were amplified from genomic DNA using the immunoSEQ Assay, a bias-controlled multiplex PCR. Concerning the study's data processing: The number of nucleated cells in each sample was estimated by amplification of reference gene primers within the assay. To quantify the absolute abundance of each unique TCRbeta CDR3 rearrangement, sequence reads were collapsed and filtered. For each sample, productive Simpson clonality was calculated by taking the square root of Simpson's diversity index across productive rearrangements. TCRdb retrieved this table from immuneACCESS and kept in-frame rearrangements only. Not all clones are present; in checked studies, unresolved V genes account for under half, and no reason is known for the remainder. The V and J calls and clone size are taken from that table; D and trimming were inferred from the DNA. The sample has over 70,000 clones on record, less than 95% of them singletons. Jointly, the top ten make up 2.3% of the sample.

This TCR came from a human donor with active COVID-19. The donor label of this sample is uncertain. Sample: peripheral blood. The chain uses TRBV6-5 and TRBJ2-1, with the D gene call left open. The CDR3 in this case is CASRYFGVNEQFF. The DNA is as follows: TGTGCCAGCAGGTACTTCGGAGTCAATGAGCAGTTCTTC.